The next 22 T cell receptor beta chains were all read from a single sample in a study of cytomegalovirus exposure and HLA in healthy donors. Researchers ran the PCR with 60 Vbeta and 13 Jbeta primers. The repertoire was sequenced with immunoSEQ multiplex PCR; TCRdb's copy has only in-frame clones and lacks some. The repertoire has some 150,000 clones, almost 85% of them found once; the top ten carry 1.9%. Input material: PBMCs. Every receptor here comes from a woman between 40 and 50 years old in good health and CMV-seronegative.

This clone appeared once. This chain links TRBV9 with TRBJ2-5; 8 bases fit TRBD1. The CDR3 has 15 amino acids. The germline gives CDR1 SGDLS, CDR2 YYNGEE. The V segment lost 0 bases and the J segment 5 bases; nucleotides outside the gene matches: 6. In DNA, the CDR3 is TGTGCCAGCAGCGTAGCGCAGGGGGCAGGGGAGACCCAGTACTTC. Protein: CASSVAQGAGETQYF.

The chain carries TRBV27 and TRBJ2-7, with 7 bases aligning to TRBD1. The germline V gene encodes CDR1 MNHEY and CDR2 SMNVEV (reference sequence). Unmatched junction bases numbered 11, after V lost 5 bases and J lost 4 bases. The length of the CDR3 is 15 residues. The CDR3 nucleotides read TGTGCCAGCAGTGGGTTCCGGGACAGTCATTACGAGCAGTACTTC. Protein product: CASSGFRDSHYEQYF.

The J gene is TRBJ1-2, the V gene TRBV5-1; 7 bases agree with TRBD1. The CDR3 runs 16 residues. The germline CDR1 and CDR2 sequences are SGHRS and YFSETQ. Unmatched junction bases numbered 13, after V lost 4 bases and J lost 4 bases. The CDR3 spells CASSEPGGSRGYGYTF. DNA of the CDR3: TGCGCCAGCAGCGAACCAGGGGGAAGCAGGGGCTATGGCTACACCTTC.

J is TRBJ1-2 and V is TRBV27, with a possible D match to TRBD1 (5 bases). Germline lookup yields CDR1 MNHEY and CDR2 SMNVEV (reference sequence). The length of the CDR3 is 12 residues. Deletions cut 6 bases from V and 8 bases from J, with 13 bases between. DNA of the CDR3: TGTGCCAGCAGGGCGCTCAGGGAAGGCTACACCTTC. The encoded protein is CASRALREGYTF.

V usage is TRBV6-5 and J usage is TRBJ2-1; D ambiguous. The CDR3 is 15 amino acids. The germline CDR1 and CDR2 sequences are MNHEY and SVGAGI. V lost 6 bases and J lost 9, with 21 bases in between. As DNA, the CDR3 is TGTGCCAGCAGACCTCCTGGTTCTCTCAGTGGTGAGCAGTTCTTC. Its translation: CASRPPGSLSGEQFF.

The chain is built from TRBV25-1 and TRBJ2-5; D unresolved. Judging by the DNA end, TRBJ2-7 fits better; the J call may be wrong. This CDR3 is built from 9 residues. Germline-derived CDR1 and CDR2 are MGHDK and SYGVNS. CDR3 DNA sequence: TGTGCCAGTACCTACGAGCAGTACTTC. Its translation is CASTYEQYF.

The chain has TRBV9 and TRBJ1-2; D call uncertain. CDR3 length: 11 residues. V lost 2 bases, J lost 14 bases, and 13 bases lay in between. Germline lookup yields CDR1 SGDLS and CDR2 YYNGEE. CDR3 nucleotide sequence: TGTGCCAGCAGCGTCGGGATCCACTGGACCTTC. This encodes CASSVGIHWTF.

The V call is TRBV2, the J call TRBJ2-3; 11 nucleotides line up with TRBD1. CDR1 and CDR2 (germline): SNHLY, FYNNEI. V shed 5 bases and J 3 bases; nucleotides not matched to a gene: 4. This CDR3 has 15 amino acids. The CDR3 DNA follows: TGTGCCAGCAGTAGGGACAGGGGGGATACAGATACGCAGTATTTT. Amino acids: CASSRDRGDTDTQYF.

This clone was seen only once. The rearrangement joins TRBV4-3 to TRBJ2-2; unclear D gene. Germline loops: CDR1 LGHNA, CDR2 YSLEER. V lost 0 bases, J lost 1 base, and 9 bases lay in between. The CDR3 is 16 residues long. As DNA, the CDR3 is TGCGCCAGCAGCCAAGAGGTTGCCAGGAACACCGGGGAGCTGTTTTTT. Its translation: CASSQEVARNTGELFF.

This chain uses TRBV7-9 with TRBJ1-6; D gene unclear. The CDR3 runs to 12 residues. Per the germline V gene, CDR1 is SEHNR and CDR2 is FQNEAQ (reference sequence). Deletions cut 4 bases from V and 10 bases from J, with 8 bases between. In nucleotides, the CDR3 is TGTGCCAGCAGCTCCCCGGGGTCACCCCTCCACTTT. This gives the protein CASSSPGSPLHF.

This chain uses TRBV27 with TRBJ2-7, with no clear D. CDR3 length: 16 amino acids. Germline V gene data show CDR1 as MNHEY and CDR2 as SMNVEV (reference sequence). The V end was cut by 3 bases, the J end by 2 bases, with 17 bases between. The chain's CDR3 is CASSFSSGPRTYEQYF. CDR3 in DNA: TGTGCCAGCAGTTTCTCCTCTGGTCCGAGAACCTACGAGCAGTACTTC.

This rearrangement joins TRBV7-2 to TRBJ2-1; TRBD1 is a possible D gene (6 bases). In germline, CDR1 is SGHTA, CDR2 FQGNSA. V lost 3 bases, J lost 16 bases, and 13 bases lay in between. The length of the CDR3 is 11 residues. The CDR3 protein is CASSFSGGIFF. DNA of the CDR3: TGTGCCAGCAGCTTTTCTGGGGGCATTTTCTTC.

The J gene is TRBJ2-3, the V gene TRBV10-3; D may be TRBD2 (5 bases). Germline CDR1 reads ENHRY; CDR2 reads SYGVKD. The CDR3 is made up of 13 amino acids. Trimming removed 7 bases at V and 1 base at J, with 9 bases between. CDR3 in DNA: TGTGCCATCATGCCAGCGGGCACAGATACGCAGTATTTT. This sequence encodes CAIMPAGTDTQYF.

The V call is TRBV5-1, the J call TRBJ2-5; D is possibly TRBD2 (6 bases). CDR1 is SGHRS, CDR2 YFSETQ, per germline. Trimming removed 0 bases from V and 3 bases from J, with 12 bases in between. The CDR3 is made up of 15 amino acids. CDR3 sequence (DNA): TGCGCCAGCAGCTTGGGCCACGGCGGGGAAGAGACCCAGTACTTC. Its translation is CASSLGHGGEETQYF.

The rearrangement links TRBV5-6 to TRBJ2-7; D remains unclear. This CDR3 comprises 14 residues. CDR1 and CDR2 (germline): SGHDT, YYEEEE. The V end lost 0 bases, the J end lost 1 base, and 8 bases lay between the germline ends. CDR3 protein: CASSLGAGSYEQYF. The CDR3 DNA sequence: TGTGCCAGCAGCTTGGGTGCCGGGTCCTACGAGCAGTACTTC.

The chain is built from TRBV5-1 and TRBJ2-3; a possible D gene is TRBD2 (6 bases). Per germline, CDR1 SGHRS and CDR2 YFSETQ. The CDR3 consists of 17 residues. With 3 bases removed from V and 0 bases from J, the gap between germline ends came to 17 bases. This chain's CDR3 is CASSSMRRLASTDTQYF. The CDR3 region has the DNA TGCGCCAGCAGCTCTATGCGGCGTCTAGCGAGCACAGATACGCAGTATTTT.

The CDR3 reads CASSRRLAGVVHEQFF. Here the CDR3 DNA reads TGTGCCAGCAGCCGACGACTAGCGGGAGTGGTCCATGAGCAGTTCTTC. The genes are TRBV4-2 and TRBJ2-1, with 12 bases identical to TRBD2. Germline values: CDR1 LGHNA, CDR2 YNFKEQ. The CDR3 has 16 residues. V was clipped by 4 bases and J by 8 bases; unmatched bases: 9.

V usage is TRBV10-3 and J usage is TRBJ2-1; D gene uncertain. The CDR3 length is 14 residues. Per germline, CDR1 ENHRY and CDR2 SYGVKD. With 6 bases removed from V and 0 bases from J, the gap between germline ends came to 9 bases. CDR3 bases: TGTGCCATCAGACAGCAGAGCTCCTACAATGAGCAGTTCTTC. As protein: CAIRQQSSYNEQFF.

This clone has only one observation. The chain is built from TRBV27 and TRBJ2-3; 10 bases match TRBD2. Germline values: CDR1 MNHEY, CDR2 SMNVEV (reference sequence). The trim removed 6 bases at V and 4 bases at J, leaving 22 bases unmatched. The CDR3 loop spans 20 amino acids. CDR3 sequence reads: CASSPTALAGVGRGADTQYF. The CDR3 DNA reads TGTGCCAGCAGCCCGACGGCGCTAGCGGGAGTAGGTCGAGGCGCAGATACGCAGTATTTT.

There are a few counts of this clone. The chain has TRBV5-6 and TRBJ1-1, with 10 bases aligning to TRBD1. CDR1 SGHDT and CDR2 YYEEEE come from the germline V gene. After removal of 4 bases from V and 5 bases from J, the junction contained 5 bases not matched to a gene. This CDR3 spans 14 amino acids. CDR3 coding DNA: TGTGCCAGCAGCCGGGGACAGGGGAAGACTGAAGCTTTCTTT. Amino acid sequence: CASSRGQGKTEAFF.

The V gene is TRBV5-1, the J gene TRBJ2-1; 12 nucleotides agree with TRBD2. Germline CDR1 and CDR2: SGHRS and YFSETQ. The CDR3 contains 17 residues. Trimming at V came to 1 base and at J to 10 bases, leaving 12 bases not matched to a gene. The CDR3 nucleotides are TGCGCCAGCAGCTTGTATGTAAGACTAGCGGGAGAGGAAGAGCAGTTCTTC. Protein product: CASSLYVRLAGEEEQFF. Together with reference TRBV5-1 and TRBJ2-1, the CDR3 gives the full variable domain: KAGVTQTPRYLIKTRGQQVTLSCSPISGHRSVSWYQQTPGQGLQFLFEYFSETQRNKGNFPGRFSGRQFSNSRSEMNVSTLELGDSALYLCASSLYVRLAGEEEQFFGPGTRLTVL.

The chain links TRBV19 to TRBJ2-1; D is perhaps TRBD1 (5 bases). With 3 bases removed from V and 7 bases from J, the gap between germline ends came to 10 bases. The CDR3 consists of 13 residues. From germline, CDR1 is LNHDA and CDR2 SQIVND (reference sequence). The CDR3 loop is CASSIIQGNEQFF. The CDR3 DNA reads TGTGCCAGTAGTATTATCCAGGGTAATGAGCAGTTCTTC. The complete variable domain, with remaining parts taken from reference TRBV19 and TRBJ2-1, reads DGGITQSPKYLFRKEGQNVTLSCEQNLNHDAMYWYRQDPGQGLRLIYYSQIVNDFQKGDIAEGYSVSREKKESFPLTVTSAQKNPTAFYLCASSIIQGNEQFFGPGTRLTVL.